Below are 21 T cell receptor beta chains sequenced from a single sample in a study of blood T cell repertoires in COVID-19. Only in-frame clones appear in the TCRdb table, and some are missing; sequencing was by immunoSEQ multiplex PCR. The sample yields about 250,000 clones, 88% seen once. The sequenced sample was peripheral blood. These receptors were taken from a man of 80 years or more with acute or convalescent COVID-19.

The gene calls are TRBV3-1 (or the pseudogene TRBV3-2) and TRBJ2-1; D perhaps matches TRBD2 (7 bases). Trimming took off 2 bases at V and 3 bases at J, with 14 bases between the two ends. The CDR3 runs to 16 residues. Germline assignment: CDR1 LGHDT and CDR2 YNNKEL (reference sequence). For the CDR3, the DNA is TGTGCCAGCAGCCAACTCTGGCGGGGGCACTACAATGAGCAGTTCTTC. Protein: CASSQLWRGHYNEQFF.

This clone was seen once. This sequence joins TRBV19 and TRBJ2-7; maybe TRBD1 (5 bases). Trimming cost V 7 bases and J 3 bases, with 13 bases left between them. The V gene's germline CDR1 is LNHDA and CDR2 SQIVND (reference sequence). This CDR3 is 13 amino acids long. The CDR3 reads CASNSGGHYEQYF. In nucleotides, the CDR3 is TGTGCCAGTAATTCCGGCGGACACTACGAGCAGTACTTC. The full variable domain, with the rest looked up from reference TRBV19 and TRBJ2-7, is DGGITQSPKYLFRKEGQNVTLSCEQNLNHDAMYWYRQDPGQGLRLIYYSQIVNDFQKGDIAEGYSVSREKKESFPLTVTSAQKNPTAFYLCASNSGGHYEQYFGPGTRLTVT.

The chain uses TRBV29-1 and TRBJ2-5, with 7 bases that match TRBD1. CDR1 SQVTM and CDR2 ANQGSEA come from the germline V gene. The CDR3 contains 14 residues. Unmatched junction bases numbered 12, after V lost 7 bases and J lost 4 bases. The chain's CDR3 is CSAPGSSGGETQYF. Written as DNA, the CDR3 is TGCAGCGCACCCGGTAGTTCAGGGGGAGAGACCCAGTACTTC.

The rearrangement links TRBV11-2 to TRBJ2-7; D gene ambiguous. CDR3 length: 14 residues. Germline CDR1 is SGHAT and CDR2 is FQNNGV. The V end was cut by 0 bases, the J end by 1 base, with 7 bases between. The CDR3 nucleotides are TGTGCCAGCAGCTTAGATATAGATTCCTACGAGCAGTACTTC. Translated, it gives CASSLDIDSYEQYF.

This rearrangement joins TRBV7-2 to TRBJ1-2, with 11 bases matching TRBD1. V lost 5 bases and J lost 4; bases outside the gene matches: 3. Germline V gene data show CDR1 as SGHTA and CDR2 as FQGNSA. This CDR3 spans 14 amino acids. The CDR3 is CASSQGQGVYGYTF. CDR3 DNA: TGTGCCAGCAGCCAGGGACAGGGGGTCTATGGCTACACCTTC.

This clone was counted a single time. V is TRBV7-2 and J is TRBJ1-1; no definite D call. The CDR3 sequence is 16 residues long. With 3 bases removed from V and 0 bases from J, the gap between germline ends came to 14 bases. Germline-derived CDR1 and CDR2 are SGHTA and FQGNSA. DNA for the CDR3: TGTGCCAGCAGCTTTCCAACCCGCGGAATGAACACTGAAGCTTTCTTT. As protein: CASSFPTRGMNTEAFF.

V gene TRBV5-4 combines with J gene TRBJ2-2; a possible D gene is TRBD2 (5 bases). Deletions cut 4 bases from V and 0 bases from J, with 13 bases between. CDR1 and CDR2 from the germline V gene are SGHNT and YYREEE (reference sequence). The length of the CDR3 is 16 residues. In DNA, the CDR3 is TGTGCCAGCAGCCCGTTGACTACAGCGAACACCGGGGAGCTGTTTTTT. The encoded protein is CASSPLTTANTGELFF.

The V gene is TRBV29-1, the J gene TRBJ1-1; D remains unclear. Deletions cut 6 bases from V and 0 bases from J, with 11 bases between. This CDR3 spans 13 amino acids. Germline CDR1 SQVTM, CDR2 ANQGSEA. CDR3 DNA: TGCAGCGTCGCAACAGCTATGAACACTGAAGCTTTCTTT. Encoded protein: CSVATAMNTEAFF.

This clone occurred once. The V and J genes are TRBV6-5 and TRBJ1-2, with 8 nucleotides matching TRBD1. Germline V gene sequence: CDR1 MNHEY, CDR2 SVGAGI. The CDR3 contains 14 residues. Trimming cost V 4 bases and J 7 bases; bases outside gene matches: 8. Written as DNA, the CDR3 is TGTGCCAGCAGTTCAGGGGGCCGAGAGGGTGGCTACACCTTC. Protein sequence: CASSSGGREGGYTF.

This clone has more than one count but fewer than ten. The V gene is TRBV9, the J gene TRBJ2-3, with 9 positions matching TRBD2. The CDR3 length is 15 residues. V was pared by 3 bases and J by 8 bases, with 10 bases of the junction left unmatched. Germline V gene data show CDR1 as SGDLS and CDR2 as YYNGEE. The CDR3: CASSAGTSPPPTQYF. In DNA, the CDR3 is TGTGCCAGCAGCGCCGGGACTAGCCCCCCCCCTACGCAGTATTTT. Full variable domain (outside the CDR3, taken from reference TRBV9 and TRBJ2-3): DSGVTQTPKHLITATGQRVTLRCSPRSGDLSVYWYQQSLDQGLQFLIQYYNGEERAKGNILERFSAQQFPDLHSELNLSSLELGDSALYFCASSAGTSPPPTQYFGPGTRLTVL.

The chain carries TRBV29-1 and TRBJ2-2; 14 nucleotides agree with TRBD2. CDR1 is SQVTM, CDR2 ANQGSEA, per germline. This CDR3 is 16 amino acids long. The V segment lost 4 bases and the J segment 4 bases; nucleotides outside the gene matches: 5. The CDR3 DNA is TGCAGCGTTGGGGGACTAGCGGGAGTGGGCACCGGGGAGCTGTTTTTT. Amino acid sequence: CSVGGLAGVGTGELFF.

The rearrangement uses TRBV7-2 and TRBJ2-3; tentatively, D is TRBD2 (5 bases). Germline lookup yields CDR1 SGHTA and CDR2 FQGNSA. The CDR3 loop spans 15 amino acids. V gave up 5 bases and J gave up 1 base, with 13 bases separating them. The CDR3 loop is CASSLRAAGTDTQYF. The CDR3 DNA is TGTGCCAGCAGCCTTAGAGCGGCAGGCACAGATACGCAGTATTTT.

The chain joins TRBV7-2 to TRBJ1-5; 7 nucleotides line up with TRBD1. The CDR3 has 16 amino acids. Germline lookup yields CDR1 SGHTA and CDR2 FQGNSA. V dropped 1 base and J dropped 7; count of bases not matched to a gene: 10. CDR3 nucleotide sequence: TGTGCCAGCAGCTTAGGCAGGACAGGAGGGACCCAGCCCCAGCATTTT. Protein: CASSLGRTGGTQPQHF.

The chain has TRBV6-5 and TRBJ2-2; TRBD1 is a possible D gene (5 bases). Germline V lookup: CDR1 MNHEY, CDR2 SVGAGI. The V and J ends lost 8 bases and 6 bases respectively, with 7 bases between them. The CDR3 consists of 11 residues. The CDR3 DNA reads as TGTGCCAGCTTGGGGCCCGGGGAGCTGTTTTTT. Translating gives CASLGPGELFF.

The V call is TRBV20-1, the J call TRBJ1-1, with a weak D call TRBD1 (5 bases). V lost 1 base and J 7 bases, leaving 7 bases between the germline ends. Germline V gene data show CDR1 as DFQATT and CDR2 as SNEGSKA (reference sequence). This CDR3 is 11 amino acids long. The CDR3 protein is CSARVGGEAFF. Written as DNA, the CDR3 is TGCAGTGCTAGAGTGGGGGGTGAAGCTTTCTTT.

The chain has TRBV28 and TRBJ2-3, with TRBD1 matching over 8 bases. After removal of 6 bases from V and 5 bases from J, the junction contained 7 bases not matched to a gene. From germline, CDR1 is MDHEN and CDR2 SYDVKM. This CDR3 contains 14 residues. CDR3 sequence (DNA): TGTGCCAGCAGCAAAACAGGGGGAGGAGATACGCAGTATTTT. Protein product: CASSKTGGGDTQYF. The whole variable domain, remainder taken from reference TRBV28 and TRBJ2-3, is DVKVTQSSRYLVKRTGEKVFLECVQDMDHENMFWYRQDPGLGLRLIYFSYDVKMKEKGDIPEGYSVSREKKERFSLILESASTNQTSMYLCASSKTGGGDTQYFGPGTRLTVL.

In its sample, this clone was seen once. The chain joins TRBV7-2 to TRBJ2-7; TRBD1 aligns across 9 bases. Germline CDR1 is SGHTA and CDR2 is FQGNSA. V lost 5 bases and J lost 6; bases outside the gene matches: 8. This CDR3 region has 14 residues. CDR3 nucleotides: TGTGCCAGCAGCGCTAGAGAACAGGGGGCCGAGCAGTACTTC. Translating gives CASSAREQGAEQYF.

In nucleotides, the CDR3 is TGTGCCAGCAGCTACGACACTTCCTACGAGCAGTACTTC. This translates into CASSYDTSYEQYF. The chain employs TRBV11-2 and TRBJ2-7; D not resolved. Trimming shortened V by 4 bases and J by 1 base, and 8 bases separated the two germline ends. The CDR3 is 13 amino acids. Germline lookup yields CDR1 SGHAT and CDR2 FQNNGV.

The J gene is TRBJ2-3, the V gene TRBV11-2; 7 positions agree with TRBD2. The junction had 16 bases not matched to a gene; V was cut back by 1 base and J by 6 bases. This CDR3 has 18 residues. The V gene's germline CDR1 is SGHAT and CDR2 FQNNGV. CDR3 sequence reads: CASSLVGSSGLRRDTQYF. Here the CDR3 DNA reads TGTGCCAGCAGCTTAGTCGGGTCTAGCGGACTAAGGCGGGATACGCAGTATTTT.

This chain connects TRBV6-5 to TRBJ1-2; 8 positions agree with TRBD1. Per the germline V gene, CDR1 is MNHEY and CDR2 is SVGAGI. The CDR3 contains 12 residues. V dropped 6 bases and J dropped 6; count of bases not matched to a gene: 3. CDR3 loop: CASRQTGDGYTF. Here the CDR3 DNA reads TGTGCCAGCAGACAGACAGGGGATGGCTACACCTTC.

J is TRBJ1-2 and V is TRBV7-2, with 7 positions matching TRBD1. V gave up 5 bases and J gave up 0 bases; unmatched junction bases: 9. The CDR3 has 16 residues. Germline V gene sequence: CDR1 SGHTA, CDR2 FQGNSA. CDR3 residues: CASSLPTGASNYGYTF. DNA of the CDR3: TGTGCCAGCAGCCTGCCAACAGGGGCCTCTAACTATGGCTACACCTTC.